The T cell receptor beta chain described here comes from a study of shared clonotypes between healthy human individuals. The germline gives CDR1 SGHRS, CDR2 YFSETQ. The CDR3 is made up of 15 amino acids. V was shortened by 1 base and J by 2 bases, with 10 bases between the two germline ends. Study-level findings and limits: Large depth notwithstanding, sorted-subset sequencing proved incomplete by rarefaction.

As concerns this clone: Its antigen remains unknown.

Several immunoSEQ plates held equal portions of the genomic DNA taken from each subset. Measured with immunoSEQ multiplex PCR; TCRdb has only the in-frame clones, and not every one. The sample lists about 710,000 clones, less than 80% occurring once. Input material: memory CD4+ T cells sorted from blood. The subset: CD45RA-negative fraction. This sequence originates from a woman in her twenties or thirties in good health. The chain carries TRBV5-1 and TRBJ2-1; D uncertain. The CDR3 protein is CASSLSGETYNEQFF. The CDR3 region has the DNA TGCGCCAGCAGCTTGTCCGGAGAAACCTACAATGAGCAGTTCTTC.